The source of this T cell receptor beta chain is a study of immune cell composition in non-small cell lung cancer. Repertoires were generated with immunoSEQ multiplex PCR, while TCRdb's copy carries only in-frame clones and drops some. The repertoire holds approximately 3,000 clones, with under 75% as singletons. This clone was counted a single time. The target antigen is unknown. Study-wide results and limits: In adenocarcinoma, maximal tumour-associated clone frequency tracked TIL tumour reactivity. Clones >0.5% enriched in tumour were rarer in adenocarcinoma (around 33%) than squamous (around 75%). Squamous lung tumours showed higher top 10 clone scores and clonality than adenocarcinomas. Tumour TCR-beta clonality showed no significant link to smoking pack-years.

This TCR was sampled from a human donor with non-small cell lung cancer. Sequencing was carried out using lung tumor tissue.

CDR3 bases: TGTGCCAGTAGTAGCCTCGGACAGGACTGGACGGGCTACACCTTC. Protein product: CASSSLGQDWTGYTF. The chain is built from TRBV19 and TRBJ1-2; TRBD1 agrees at 7 bases. CDR1 and CDR2 (germline): LNHDA, SQIVND (reference sequence). The junction had 13 bases not matched to a gene; V was cut back by 4 bases and J by 8 bases. CDR3 length: 15 residues.